The 3 T cell receptor beta chains given below trace back to one sample, sequenced in a study of stem cell transplantation in POMP-related autoinflammatory disease. Here immunoSEQ multiplex PCR was the method, and the copy in TCRdb shows in-frame clones only, minus some. The sample consists of approximately 11,000 clones, about 87% of them appearing once. These receptors' antigens are unknown. Points from the study as a whole: A trend toward lower repertoire diversity and greater clonality appeared in every analyzed T-cell subset of PRAID patients. Patients with PRAID showed a restricted number of unique TRB V-J gene pairings.

Sequenced here: CD8+ T cells from PBMCs, sampled before stem cell transplantation. The receptors shown here come from a human donor with POMP-related autoinflammation and immune dysregulation (PRAID).

This sequence joins TRBV30 and TRBJ1-5, with 10 bases matching TRBD1. Losses at the gene ends were 0 bases for V and 3 bases for J; bases not matched to a gene: 11. CDR1 is GTSNPN and CDR2 is SVGIG in the germline V gene (reference sequence). CDR3 length equals 18 residues. DNA of the CDR3: TGTGCCTGGAGTGTACGGGACAGGGGTTTTTCTGACAATCAGCCCCAGCATTTT. This gives the protein CAWSVRDRGFSDNQPQHF.

J is TRBJ2-7 and V is TRBV5-1; D gene uncertain. Germline V gene lookup returns CDR1 SGHRS and CDR2 YFSETQ. The CDR3 contains 10 residues. V lost 3 bases and J lost 3, with 1 base in between. The CDR3 DNA is TGCGCCAGCAGCTACTACGAGCAGTACTTC. Its translation: CASSYYEQYF.

The V and J genes are TRBV30 and TRBJ2-5, with D uncertain. Germline V gene data show CDR1 as GTSNPN and CDR2 as SVGIG (reference sequence). CDR3 length: 14 residues. V dropped 5 bases and J dropped 1 base, with 14 bases sitting between them. The CDR3 coding sequence is TGTGCCTGGGGGTCCGACTGGTTCCAAGAGACCCAGTACTTC. It translates to CAWGSDWFQETQYF.